In its sample, the clone carrying this T cell receptor (beta chain) was seen a few times. The antigen remains undetermined. After removal of 6 bases from V and 7 bases from J, the junction contained 6 bases not matched to a gene. Germline loops: CDR1 LGHNA, CDR2 YNFKEQ. The CDR3 runs to 12 residues. This record comes from a study of T cell responses to AZD1222 COVID-19 vaccine. Study-wide results and caveats: Spike-specific TCR breadth and depth went up after people got two AZD1222 doses. CD4 TCRs linked to vaccination spanned spike, dominating at 160-218 and 743-854. Most donors were white British and more were female, and clonal diversity was possibly underestimated.

This table comes from immunoSEQ multiplex PCR, and its TCRdb copy is limited to in-frame clones, with some not included. The sample shows some 74,000 clones, around 82% of them seen only once. The TCR comes from an adult in good health. This sequence joins TRBV4-2 and TRBJ2-7, with 7 bases aligning to TRBD2. Sample: peripheral blood, taken on day 0 of AZD1222 vaccination. CDR3 coding DNA: TGTGCCAGCAGTAGTACTAGCGTGGAGCAGTACTTC. It specifies CASSSTSVEQYF.